This T cell receptor (beta chain) was captured by sequencing in a study of blood T cell repertoires in COVID-19. In the study overall: Samples came from the United States, Italy and Spain, spanning acute and convalescent COVID-19.

The repertoire was sequenced with immunoSEQ multiplex PCR; TCRdb's copy has only in-frame clones and lacks some. The sample lists some 300,000 clones; 90% were seen once. The CDR3 length is 11 residues. V gave up 4 bases and J gave up 7 bases; unmatched junction bases: 1. During active infection, Seattle patients enrolled and were then monitored through disease. The sequence derives from a woman in her forties with COVID-19, enrolled during active disease. The sample consisted of peripheral blood. The rearrangement links TRBV12-3 or TRBV12-4 to TRBJ2-7; 7 nucleotides match TRBD2. The CDR3 DNA is TGTGCCAGCAGTTCCGGGAGGGAGCAGTACTTC. Amino acids: CASSSGREQYF.